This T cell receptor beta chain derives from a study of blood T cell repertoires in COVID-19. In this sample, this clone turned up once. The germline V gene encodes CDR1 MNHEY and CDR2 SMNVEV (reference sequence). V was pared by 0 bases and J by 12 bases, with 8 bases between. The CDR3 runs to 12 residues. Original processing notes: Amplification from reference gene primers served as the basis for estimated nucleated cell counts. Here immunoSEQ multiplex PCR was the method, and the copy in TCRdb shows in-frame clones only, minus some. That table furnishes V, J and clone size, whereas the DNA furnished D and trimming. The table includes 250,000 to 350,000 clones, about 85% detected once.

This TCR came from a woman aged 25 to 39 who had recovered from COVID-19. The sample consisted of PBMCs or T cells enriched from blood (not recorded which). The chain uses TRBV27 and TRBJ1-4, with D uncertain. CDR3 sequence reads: CASSLSGRELFF. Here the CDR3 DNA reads TGTGCCAGCAGTTTATCAGGGAGGGAACTGTTTTTT.